This T cell receptor beta chain was captured by sequencing in a study of a mutant IDH1 vaccine in newly diagnosed glioma. Stated time point: week 35, safety follow-up. The vaccine gave 300 ug of a 20-mer mutant IDH1 peptide subcutaneously per dose. The method was immunoSEQ multiplex PCR; TCRdb's version includes in-frame clones alone and lacks a portion of them. The table includes tens of thousands of clones, 60% to 75% detected once. With 1 base clipped from V and 5 bases from J, the junction kept 3 bases outside the gene matches. CDR3 size: 15 residues. The germline V gene has CDR1 SEHNR and CDR2 FQNEAQ (reference sequence). As for this clone: Its antigen is not identified.

The source material was PBMCs, sampled from a glioma patient whose treatment included an IDH1 peptide vaccine. The chain carries TRBV7-9 and TRBJ1-2, with 11 bases aligning to TRBD1. This TCR derives from a middle-aged man with glioma. This CDR3 is CASSLGTGGAYGYTF. Here the CDR3 DNA reads TGTGCCAGCAGCTTAGGGACAGGGGGCGCGTATGGCTACACCTTC. The complete variable domain, with remaining parts taken from reference TRBV7-9 and TRBJ1-2, reads DTGVSQNPRHKITKRGQNVTFRCDPISEHNRLYWYRQTLGQGPEFLTYFQNEAQLEKSRLLSDRFSAERPKGSFSTLEIQRTEQGDSAMYLCASSLGTGGAYGYTFGSGTRLTVV.